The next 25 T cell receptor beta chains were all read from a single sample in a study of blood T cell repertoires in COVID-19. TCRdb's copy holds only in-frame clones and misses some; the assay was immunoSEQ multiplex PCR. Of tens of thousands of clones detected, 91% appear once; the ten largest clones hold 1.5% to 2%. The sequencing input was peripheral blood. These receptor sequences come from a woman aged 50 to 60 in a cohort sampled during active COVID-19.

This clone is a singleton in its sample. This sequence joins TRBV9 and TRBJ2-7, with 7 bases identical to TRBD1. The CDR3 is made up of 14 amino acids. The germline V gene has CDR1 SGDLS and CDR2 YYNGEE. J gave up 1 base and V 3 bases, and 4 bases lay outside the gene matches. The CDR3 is CASSATGSSYEQYF. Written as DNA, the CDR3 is TGTGCCAGCAGCGCGACAGGGAGTTCCTACGAGCAGTACTTC. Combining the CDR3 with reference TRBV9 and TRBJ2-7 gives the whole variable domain DSGVTQTPKHLITATGQRVTLRCSPRSGDLSVYWYQQSLDQGLQFLIQYYNGEERAKGNILERFSAQQFPDLHSELNLSSLELGDSALYFCASSATGSSYEQYFGPGTRLTVT.

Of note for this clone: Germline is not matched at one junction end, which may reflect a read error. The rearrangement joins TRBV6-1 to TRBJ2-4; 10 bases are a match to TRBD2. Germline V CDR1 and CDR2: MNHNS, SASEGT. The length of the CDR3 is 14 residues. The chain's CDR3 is CASSEWAAGGRLDF. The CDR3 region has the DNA TGTGCCAGCAGTGAATGGGCAGCGGGAGGGCGGTTAGATTTC.

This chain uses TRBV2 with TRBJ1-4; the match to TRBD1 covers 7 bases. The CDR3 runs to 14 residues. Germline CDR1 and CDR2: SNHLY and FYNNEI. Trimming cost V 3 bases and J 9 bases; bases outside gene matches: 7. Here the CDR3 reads CASSDPTGMQKLFF. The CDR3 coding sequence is TGTGCCAGCAGTGATCCGACAGGGATGCAAAAACTGTTTTTT. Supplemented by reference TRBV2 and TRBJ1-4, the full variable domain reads EPEVTQTPSHQVTQMGQEVILRCVPISNHLYFYWYRQILGQKVEFLVSFYNNEISEKSEIFDDQFSVERPDGSNFTLKIRSTKLEDSAMYFCASSDPTGMQKLFFGSGTQLSVL.

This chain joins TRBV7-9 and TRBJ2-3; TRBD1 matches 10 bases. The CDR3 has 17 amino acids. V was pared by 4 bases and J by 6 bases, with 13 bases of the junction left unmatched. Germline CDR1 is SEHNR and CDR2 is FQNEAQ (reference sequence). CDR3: CASSYGTGTGVWDTQYF. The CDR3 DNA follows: TGTGCCAGCAGCTACGGGACCGGGACAGGGGTTTGGGATACGCAGTATTTT.

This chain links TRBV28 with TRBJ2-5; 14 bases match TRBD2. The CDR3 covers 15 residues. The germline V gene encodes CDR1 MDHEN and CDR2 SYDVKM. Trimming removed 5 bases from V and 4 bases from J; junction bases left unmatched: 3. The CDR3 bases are TGTGCCAGCAGTGGACTAGCGGGGGGACGAGAGACCCAGTACTTC. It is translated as CASSGLAGGRETQYF.

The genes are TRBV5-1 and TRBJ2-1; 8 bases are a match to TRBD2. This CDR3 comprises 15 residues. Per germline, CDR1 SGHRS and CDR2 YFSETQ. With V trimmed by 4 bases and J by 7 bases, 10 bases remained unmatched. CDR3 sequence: CASSPREGQWNEQFF. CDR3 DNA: TGCGCCAGCAGCCCTCGGGAGGGGCAATGGAATGAGCAGTTCTTC.

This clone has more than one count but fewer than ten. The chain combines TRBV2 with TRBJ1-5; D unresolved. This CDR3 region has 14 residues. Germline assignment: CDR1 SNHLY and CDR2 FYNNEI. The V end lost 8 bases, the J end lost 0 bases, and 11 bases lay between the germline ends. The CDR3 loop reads CASRRTDSNQPQHF. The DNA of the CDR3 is TGTGCCAGCCGAAGAACAGATAGCAATCAGCCCCAGCATTTT.

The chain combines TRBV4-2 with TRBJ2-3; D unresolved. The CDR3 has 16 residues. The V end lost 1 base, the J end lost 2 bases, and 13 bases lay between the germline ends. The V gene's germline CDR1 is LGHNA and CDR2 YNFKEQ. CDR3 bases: TGTGCCAGCAGCCAAGTCCCAGGTTCCTCCACAGATACGCAGTATTTT. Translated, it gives CASSQVPGSSTDTQYF.

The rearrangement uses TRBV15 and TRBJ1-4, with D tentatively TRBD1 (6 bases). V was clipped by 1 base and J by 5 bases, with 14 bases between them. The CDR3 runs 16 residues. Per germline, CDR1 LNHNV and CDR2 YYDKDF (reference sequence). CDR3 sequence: CATSRAVWDKNEKLFF. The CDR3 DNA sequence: TGTGCCACCAGCAGAGCTGTGTGGGACAAGAATGAAAAACTGTTTTTT.

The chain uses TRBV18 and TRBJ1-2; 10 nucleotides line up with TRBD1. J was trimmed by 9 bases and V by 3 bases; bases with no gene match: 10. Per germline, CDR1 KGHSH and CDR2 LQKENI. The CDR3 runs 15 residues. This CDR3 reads CASSPSGDRGRSYTF. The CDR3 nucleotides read TGTGCCAGCTCACCTAGTGGGGACAGGGGTCGGAGCTACACCTTC. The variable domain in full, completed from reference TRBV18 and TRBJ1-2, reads NAGVMQNPRHLVRRRGQEARLRCSPMKGHSHVYWYRQLPEEGLKFMVYLQKENIIDESGMPKERFSAEFPKEGPSILRIQQVVRGDSAAYFCASSPSGDRGRSYTFGSGTRLTVV.

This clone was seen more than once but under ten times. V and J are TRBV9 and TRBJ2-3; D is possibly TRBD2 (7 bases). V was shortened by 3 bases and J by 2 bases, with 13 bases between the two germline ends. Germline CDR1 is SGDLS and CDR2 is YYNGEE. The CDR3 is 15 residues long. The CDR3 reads CASSAEGDYTDTQYF. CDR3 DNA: TGTGCCAGCAGCGCCGAGGGGGACTACACAGATACGCAGTATTTT.

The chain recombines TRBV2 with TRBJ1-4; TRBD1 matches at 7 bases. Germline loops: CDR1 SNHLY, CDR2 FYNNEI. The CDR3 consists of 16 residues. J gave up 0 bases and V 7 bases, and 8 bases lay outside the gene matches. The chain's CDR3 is CASTSGQHTTNEKLFF. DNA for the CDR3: TGTGCCAGCACCTCGGGACAGCATACAACTAATGAAAAACTGTTTTTT.

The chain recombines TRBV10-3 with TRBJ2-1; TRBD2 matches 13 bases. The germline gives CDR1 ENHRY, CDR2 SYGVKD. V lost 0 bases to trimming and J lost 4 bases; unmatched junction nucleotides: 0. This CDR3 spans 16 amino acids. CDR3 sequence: CAISESGLAGYNEQFF. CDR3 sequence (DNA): TGTGCCATCAGTGAGTCGGGACTAGCGGGATACAATGAGCAGTTCTTC.

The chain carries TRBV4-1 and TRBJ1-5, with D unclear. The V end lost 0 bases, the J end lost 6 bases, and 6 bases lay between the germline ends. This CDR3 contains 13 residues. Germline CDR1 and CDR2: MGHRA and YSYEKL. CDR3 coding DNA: TGCGCCAGCAGCCAAGACCTCTTTCAGCCCCAGCATTTT. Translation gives CASSQDLFQPQHF.

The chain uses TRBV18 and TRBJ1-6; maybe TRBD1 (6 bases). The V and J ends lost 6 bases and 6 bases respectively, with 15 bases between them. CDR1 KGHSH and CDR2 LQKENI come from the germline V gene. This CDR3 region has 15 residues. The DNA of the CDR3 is TGTGCCAGCTCGAAAGGACAGCATACTAATTCACCCCTCCACTTT. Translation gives CASSKGQHTNSPLHF.

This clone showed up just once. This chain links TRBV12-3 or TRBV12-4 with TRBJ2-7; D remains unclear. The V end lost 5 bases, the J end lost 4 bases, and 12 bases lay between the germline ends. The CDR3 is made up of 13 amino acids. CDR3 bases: TGTGCCAGCAGTCCCTCGGGTTTGTACGAGCAGTACTTC. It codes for CASSPSGLYEQYF.

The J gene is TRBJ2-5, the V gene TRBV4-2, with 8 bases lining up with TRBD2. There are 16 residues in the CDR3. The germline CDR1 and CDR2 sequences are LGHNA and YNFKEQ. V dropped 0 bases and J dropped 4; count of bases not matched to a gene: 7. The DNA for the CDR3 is TGTGCCAGCAGCCAAGATACCGGGGGGGCCGCAGAGACCCAGTACTTC. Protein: CASSQDTGGAAETQYF.

The CDR3 DNA is TGTGCCAGCAGCGTAGAGGGACAGGGGGAGACCCAGTACTTC. Translation: CASSVEGQGETQYF. The chain recombines TRBV9 with TRBJ2-5; 10 bases line up with TRBD1. The germline CDR1 and CDR2 sequences are SGDLS and YYNGEE. The CDR3 is 14 amino acids. The J segment lost 5 bases and the V segment lost 0 bases, leaving 1 base of the junction unmatched.

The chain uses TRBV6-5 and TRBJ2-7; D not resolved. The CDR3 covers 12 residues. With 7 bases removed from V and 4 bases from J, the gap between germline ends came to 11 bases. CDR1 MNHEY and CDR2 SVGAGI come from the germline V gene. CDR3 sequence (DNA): TGTGCCAGCACGTCCGGAGCGTACGAGCAGTACTTC. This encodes CASTSGAYEQYF.

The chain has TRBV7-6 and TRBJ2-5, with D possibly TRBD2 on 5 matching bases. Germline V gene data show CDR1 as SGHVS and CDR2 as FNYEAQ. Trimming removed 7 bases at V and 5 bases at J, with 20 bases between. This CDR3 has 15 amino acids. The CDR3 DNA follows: TGTGCCAGCAACTCGGTGGGAGCTGCGGTGGAGACCCAGTACTTC. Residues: CASNSVGAAVETQYF.

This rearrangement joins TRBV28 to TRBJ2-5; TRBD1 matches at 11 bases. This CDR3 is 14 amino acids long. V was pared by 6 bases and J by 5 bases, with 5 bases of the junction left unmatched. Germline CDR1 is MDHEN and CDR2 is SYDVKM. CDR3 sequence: CASRRTGGGETQYF. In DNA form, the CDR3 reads TGTGCCAGCAGACGGACAGGGGGCGGCGAGACCCAGTACTTC.

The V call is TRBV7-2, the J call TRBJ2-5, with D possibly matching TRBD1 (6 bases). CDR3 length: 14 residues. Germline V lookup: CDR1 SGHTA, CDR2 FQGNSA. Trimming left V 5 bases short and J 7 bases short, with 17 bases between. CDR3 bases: TGTGCCAGCAGCCTAGAACAGGGCTTGGGGACCCAGTACTTC. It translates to CASSLEQGLGTQYF.

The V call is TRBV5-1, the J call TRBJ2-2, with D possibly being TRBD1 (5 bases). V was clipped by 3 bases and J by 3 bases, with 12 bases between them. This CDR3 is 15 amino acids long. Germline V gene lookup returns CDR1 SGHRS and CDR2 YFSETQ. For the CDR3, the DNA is TGCGCCAGCAGCTATGACAGTGACGACACCGGGGAGCTGTTTTTT. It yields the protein CASSYDSDDTGELFF. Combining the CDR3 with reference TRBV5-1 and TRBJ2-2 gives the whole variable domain KAGVTQTPRYLIKTRGQQVTLSCSPISGHRSVSWYQQTPGQGLQFLFEYFSETQRNKGNFPGRFSGRQFSNSRSEMNVSTLELGDSALYLCASSYDSDDTGELFFGEGSRLTVL.

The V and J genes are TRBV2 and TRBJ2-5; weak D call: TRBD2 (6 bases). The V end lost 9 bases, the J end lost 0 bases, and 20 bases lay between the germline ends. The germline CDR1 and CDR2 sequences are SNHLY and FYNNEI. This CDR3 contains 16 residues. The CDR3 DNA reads TGTGCCAGTGGGGAGGACCCAACAACGTACCAAGAGACCCAGTACTTC. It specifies CASGEDPTTYQETQYF.

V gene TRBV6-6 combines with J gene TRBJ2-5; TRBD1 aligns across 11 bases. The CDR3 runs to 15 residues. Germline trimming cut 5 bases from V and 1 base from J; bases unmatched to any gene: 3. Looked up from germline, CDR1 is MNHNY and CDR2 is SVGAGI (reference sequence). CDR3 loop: CASSRGQGVQETQYF. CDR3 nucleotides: TGTGCCAGCAGTCGGGGACAGGGGGTCCAAGAGACCCAGTACTTC.